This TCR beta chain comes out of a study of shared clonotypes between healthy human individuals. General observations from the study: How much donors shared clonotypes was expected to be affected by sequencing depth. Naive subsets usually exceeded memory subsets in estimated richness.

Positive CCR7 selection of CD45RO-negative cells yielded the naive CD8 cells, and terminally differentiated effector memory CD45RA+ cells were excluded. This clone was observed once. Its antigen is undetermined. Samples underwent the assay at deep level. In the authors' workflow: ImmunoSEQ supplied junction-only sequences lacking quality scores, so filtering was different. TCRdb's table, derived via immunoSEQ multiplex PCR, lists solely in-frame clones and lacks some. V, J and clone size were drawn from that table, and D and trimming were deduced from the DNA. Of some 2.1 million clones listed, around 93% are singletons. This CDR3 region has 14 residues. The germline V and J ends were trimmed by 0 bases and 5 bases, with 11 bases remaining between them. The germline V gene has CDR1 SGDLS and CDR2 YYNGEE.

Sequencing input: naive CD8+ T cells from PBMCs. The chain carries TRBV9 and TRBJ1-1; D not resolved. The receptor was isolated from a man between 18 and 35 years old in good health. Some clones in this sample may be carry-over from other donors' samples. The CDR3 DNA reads TGTGCCAGCAGCGTAGAGGGAGAGCCGACTGAAGCTTTCTTT. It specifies CASSVEGEPTEAFF.